A single sample gave rise to the 23 T cell receptor beta chains below, sequenced in a study of blood T cell repertoires in COVID-19. Measured with immunoSEQ multiplex PCR; TCRdb has only the in-frame clones, and not every one. The table lists 190,000 or so clones, 70% to 90% of them singletons. The material sequenced was peripheral blood. These receptors all come from a man in his forties with active or convalescent COVID-19.

This rearrangement joins TRBV5-6 to TRBJ1-2; the D is unclear. Germline loops: CDR1 SGHDT, CDR2 YYEEEE. This CDR3 is 14 amino acids long. Trimming pared 0 bases from V and 8 bases from J, leaving 14 bases between. The CDR3 DNA reads as TGTGCCAGCAGCTTGGTGGCAATCACCTCGGGCTACACCTTC. It yields the protein CASSLVAITSGYTF. Variable domain in full (rest from reference TRBV5-6 and TRBJ1-2): DAGVTQSPTHLIKTRGQQVTLRCSPKSGHDTVSWYQQALGQGPQFIFQYYEEEERQRGNFPDRFSGHQFPNYSSELNVNALLLGDSALYLCASSLVAITSGYTFGSGTRLTVV.

This rearrangement joins TRBV4-1 to TRBJ2-7, with 10 bases that match TRBD1. This CDR3 spans 15 amino acids. Germline V CDR1 and CDR2: MGHRA, YSYEKL. V lost 1 base, J lost 5 bases, and 5 bases stayed unmatched. The CDR3 loop is CASSQVGTGDHEQYF. The DNA for the CDR3 is TGCGCCAGCAGCCAAGTAGGGACAGGGGACCACGAGCAGTACTTC.

The gene calls are TRBV28 and TRBJ2-7, with D unresolved. Trimming left V 1 base short and J 0 bases short, with 13 bases between. Germline CDR1 is MDHEN and CDR2 is SYDVKM. This CDR3 has 16 amino acids. The CDR3 loop reads CASSLSRGASSYEQYF. DNA of the CDR3: TGTGCCAGCAGTTTATCGAGAGGCGCAAGCTCCTACGAGCAGTACTTC.

The chain is built from TRBV2 and TRBJ1-5, with a possible D match to TRBD1 (5 bases). The CDR3 has 15 residues. Germline loops: CDR1 SNHLY, CDR2 FYNNEI. V lost 4 bases and J 0 bases, leaving 10 bases between the germline ends. CDR3 DNA sequence: TGTGCCAGCAGTGGCGCGACAGATAGCAATCAGCCCCAGCATTTT. Protein: CASSGATDSNQPQHF.

This clone was detected only a few times. This sequence joins TRBV5-1 and TRBJ1-3; TRBD1 agrees at 7 bases. Germline loops: CDR1 SGHRS, CDR2 YFSETQ. The CDR3 spans 14 residues. V was clipped by 1 base and J by 3 bases; unmatched bases: 1. CDR3 nucleotides: TGCGCCAGCAGCTTGAGGGGGCTTGGAAACACCATATATTTT. It encodes CASSLRGLGNTIYF.

V is TRBV5-1 and J is TRBJ2-5; D is possibly TRBD2 (6 bases). The V and J ends lost 7 bases and 1 base respectively, with 11 bases between them. The CDR3 has 13 residues. Germline V gives CDR1 SGHRS, CDR2 YFSETQ. DNA for the CDR3: TGCGCCAGCTACCGGGACTTCCAAGAGACCCAGTACTTC. This translates into CASYRDFQETQYF. Using reference TRBV5-1 and TRBJ2-5 for the parts outside the CDR3, the full variable domain is KAGVTQTPRYLIKTRGQQVTLSCSPISGHRSVSWYQQTPGQGLQFLFEYFSETQRNKGNFPGRFSGRQFSNSRSEMNVSTLELGDSALYLCASYRDFQETQYFGPGTRLLVL.

This clone was picked up one time. The genes are TRBV7-9 and TRBJ1-3, with a weak D call TRBD1 (5 bases). Germline V gives CDR1 SEHNR, CDR2 FQNEAQ (reference sequence). The CDR3 extends over 16 amino acids. V lost 5 bases to trimming and J lost 0 bases, with 14 bases between them. The CDR3 DNA sequence: TGTGCCAGCAGCACTGCACCACAGGTCTCTGGAAACACCATATATTTT. It yields the protein CASSTAPQVSGNTIYF.

V is TRBV18 and J is TRBJ1-1; TRBD1 agrees at 7 bases. This CDR3 contains 18 residues. Germline loops: CDR1 KGHSH, CDR2 LQKENI. V dropped 6 bases and J dropped 2; count of bases not matched to a gene: 18. DNA of the CDR3: TGTGCCAGCTCTATTAAACCGGGACAGAATAATTTTAACACTGAAGCTTTCTTT. This sequence encodes CASSIKPGQNNFNTEAFF.

The V call is TRBV1, the J call TRBJ1-1; TRBD1, the table's D call, was not compared with the DNA. TRBV1 is deemed a pseudogene. The CDR3 length is 16 residues. CDR3 region: CTSSQQGQGMNTEAFF. The DNA of the CDR3 is TGCACCAGCAGCCAGCAGGGGCAGGGGATGAACACTGAAGCTTTCTTT.

This chain uses TRBV27 with TRBJ1-6; TRBD1 aligns across 7 bases. The germline CDR1 and CDR2 sequences are MNHEY and SMNVEV (reference sequence). The CDR3 is 15 amino acids. The ends lost 0 bases at V and 7 bases at J; junction bases unmatched: 3. CDR3 sequence reads: CASSLSNRGNSPLHF. The CDR3, as DNA: TGTGCCAGCAGTTTATCGAACAGGGGCAATTCACCCCTCCACTTT.

The gene calls are TRBV3-1 (or the pseudogene TRBV3-2) and TRBJ1-5; no clear D gene. CDR1 LGHDT and CDR2 YNNKEL come from the germline V gene (reference sequence). The ends were cut back, 3 bases at V and 0 bases at J, with 15 bases in the middle. The CDR3 sequence is 17 residues long. The CDR3 reads CASSQTPGRHSNQPQHF. CDR3 DNA: TGTGCCAGCAGCCAGACCCCAGGTCGCCATAGCAATCAGCCCCAGCATTTT.

The chain couples TRBV3-1 (or the pseudogene TRBV3-2) to TRBJ1-6; TRBD1 aligns across 8 bases. This CDR3 has 15 amino acids. CDR1 is LGHDT, CDR2 YNNKEL, per germline (reference sequence). Losses at the gene ends were 1 base for V and 7 bases for J; bases not matched to a gene: 3. The CDR3 DNA follows: TGTGCCAGCAGCCAAGGAGGGACAGGCAATTCACCCCTCCACTTT. Encoded protein: CASSQGGTGNSPLHF.

This chain connects TRBV9 to TRBJ1-1; 7 bases align to TRBD1. Looked up from germline, CDR1 is SGDLS and CDR2 is YYNGEE. The V gene end was trimmed by 0 bases and the J gene end by 3 bases; junction bases not matched to a gene: 8. CDR3 length equals 16 residues. CDR3 sequence reads: CASSVGQGGKDTEAFF. The CDR3 coding sequence is TGTGCCAGCAGCGTAGGACAGGGTGGGAAGGACACTGAAGCTTTCTTT.

The chain combines TRBV28 with TRBJ2-7, with 7 bases aligning to TRBD1. Trimming at V came to 2 bases and at J to 0 bases, leaving 7 bases not matched to a gene. This CDR3 contains 16 residues. Looked up from germline, CDR1 is MDHEN and CDR2 is SYDVKM. In DNA, the CDR3 is TGTGCCAGCAGTTTAGACAGGGAAAAAAGCTCCTACGAGCAGTACTTC. This encodes CASSLDREKSSYEQYF.

The chain employs TRBV30 and TRBJ1-6, with D perhaps TRBD1 (5 bases). The CDR3 covers 13 residues. Deletions cut 4 bases from V and 9 bases from J, with 13 bases between. Germline CDR1 and CDR2: GTSNPN and SVGIG (reference sequence). This CDR3 is CAWNPGGGSPLHF. CDR3 bases: TGTGCCTGGAATCCGGGGGGGGGTTCACCCCTCCACTTT.

In DNA form, the CDR3 reads TGCGCCAGCAGCTCACCTAGCGGGGGGGATGTCGGGGAGCTGTTTTTT. Its protein is CASSSPSGGDVGELFF. This chain joins TRBV4-1 and TRBJ2-2; the match to TRBD2 covers 12 bases. After removal of 5 bases from V and 7 bases from J, the junction contained 8 bases not matched to a gene. Germline V gene sequence: CDR1 MGHRA, CDR2 YSYEKL. The CDR3 totals 16 residues.

J is TRBJ1-5 and V is TRBV4-3, with D hard to call. CDR3 length: 15 residues. CDR1 is LGHNA and CDR2 is YSLEER in the germline V gene. Between the trimmed V and J ends, which lost 0 bases and 1 base, there was a span of 7 bases. The CDR3 sequence: CASSQDRMSNQPQHF. CDR3 sequence (DNA): TGCGCCAGCAGCCAAGATCGTATGAGCAATCAGCCCCAGCATTTT.

This rearrangement joins TRBV6-5 to TRBJ1-3; 8 positions agree with TRBD1. The CDR3 has 16 amino acids. With 2 bases clipped from V and 2 bases from J, the junction kept 5 bases outside the gene matches. The germline V gene has CDR1 MNHEY and CDR2 SVGAGI. CDR3 nucleotides: TGTGCCAGCAGTTACACCTACAGGGGGACTGGAAACACCATATATTTT. Its protein is CASSYTYRGTGNTIYF.

V gene TRBV7-9 combines with J gene TRBJ2-3; possible D gene TRBD2, 7 bases. The germline V gene has CDR1 SEHNR and CDR2 FQNEAQ (reference sequence). The CDR3 loop spans 16 amino acids. The V and J ends lost 5 bases and 1 base respectively, with 16 bases between them. The DNA of the CDR3 is TGTGCCAGCAGCCCGGGGGGCGGGGGCCGCACAGATACGCAGTATTTT. It codes for CASSPGGGGRTDTQYF.

The chain combines TRBV5-1 with TRBJ1-1; possibly TRBD1 for D (6 bases). V lost 2 bases and J lost 2, with 10 bases in between. Germline V CDR1 and CDR2: SGHRS, YFSETQ. This CDR3 has 14 amino acids. The CDR3 bases are TGCGCCAGCAGCTTACGACAGGATAACACTGAAGCTTTCTTT. Translated, it gives CASSLRQDNTEAFF. Using reference TRBV5-1 and TRBJ1-1 for the parts outside the CDR3, the full variable domain is KAGVTQTPRYLIKTRGQQVTLSCSPISGHRSVSWYQQTPGQGLQFLFEYFSETQRNKGNFPGRFSGRQFSNSRSEMNVSTLELGDSALYLCASSLRQDNTEAFFGQGTRLTVV.

The sample holds a few counts of this clone. V and J are TRBV28 and TRBJ2-1; 8 bases agree with TRBD1. V lost 6 bases, J lost 7 bases, and 8 bases stayed unmatched. Germline assignment: CDR1 MDHEN and CDR2 SYDVKM. The CDR3 runs 14 residues. The CDR3, as DNA: TGTGCCAGCAGAATTCTAACAGGGGGGAATGAGCAGTTCTTC. Translation: CASRILTGGNEQFF.

In DNA, the CDR3 is TGTGCCAGCAGCACGACAGTGAACACTGAAGCTTTCTTT. It encodes CASSTTVNTEAFF. This chain uses TRBV5-4 with TRBJ1-1, with D tentatively TRBD1 (5 bases). Germline-derived CDR1 and CDR2 are SGHNT and YYREEE (reference sequence). V lost 4 bases to trimming and J lost 0 bases, with 7 bases between them. The CDR3 is 13 residues long.

V usage is TRBV4-2 and J usage is TRBJ1-5, with 7 bases matching TRBD1. Losses at the gene ends were 4 bases for V and 4 bases for J; bases not matched to a gene: 4. From germline, CDR1 is LGHNA and CDR2 YNFKEQ. This CDR3 region has 14 residues. The CDR3 nucleotides are TGTGCCAGCAGCCCGCGGACAGGTAATCAGCCCCAGCATTTT. Amino acid sequence: CASSPRTGNQPQHF.